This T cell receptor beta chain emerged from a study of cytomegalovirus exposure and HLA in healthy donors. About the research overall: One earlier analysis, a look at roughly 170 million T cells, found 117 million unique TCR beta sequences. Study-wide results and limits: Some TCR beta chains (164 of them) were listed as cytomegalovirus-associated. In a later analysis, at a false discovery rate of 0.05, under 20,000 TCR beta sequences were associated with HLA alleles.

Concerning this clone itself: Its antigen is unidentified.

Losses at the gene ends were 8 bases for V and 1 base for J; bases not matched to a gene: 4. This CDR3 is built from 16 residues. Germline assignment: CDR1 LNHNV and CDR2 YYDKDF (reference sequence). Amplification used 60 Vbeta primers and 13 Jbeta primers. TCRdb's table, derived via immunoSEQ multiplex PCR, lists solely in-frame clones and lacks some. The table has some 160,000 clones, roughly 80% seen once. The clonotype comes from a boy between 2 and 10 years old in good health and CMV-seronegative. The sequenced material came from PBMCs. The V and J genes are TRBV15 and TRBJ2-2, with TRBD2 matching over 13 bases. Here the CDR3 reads CATGGTSGKNTGELFF. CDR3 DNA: TGTGCCACCGGGGGGACTAGCGGGAAGAACACCGGGGAGCTGTTTTTT.